This T cell receptor (beta chain) was recorded in a study of blood T cell repertoires in COVID-19 (dated by TCRdb to 2020 to 2021). Broadly, across the study: Samples covering the acute and convalescent phases of COVID-19 were provided by collaborators in the United States, Italy and Spain. Deeply sampled blood TCRbeta repertoires from subjects exposed to, actively infected with, or recovered from COVID-19 were included in the dataset. The material from the prospective study consisted of cDNA or gDNA derived from T cells, B-cell-depleted T cells, or PBMCs. Sample metadata almost always included a de-identified subject ID, COVID-19 status, age in years and sex. The repertoires were released in a freely available public database meant as a resource for research on the immune response to SARS-CoV-2. Samples came from the ongoing ImmuneRACE study (first 160 participants) plus 1,254 subjects from 6 global collaborators. Where available, HLA class I and class II types were obtained from metadata supplied by the sample provider rather than from assay-based typing.

Broad study findings and their caveats: The quantity of clinical and demographic metadata differed by source and by participant and was supplied without curation.

TCRbeta CDR3 regions were amplified from genomic DNA by means of the immunoSEQ Assay, a bias-controlled multiplex PCR. The authors' analysis ran thus. Nucleated cell counts per sample were estimated from amplification of reference gene primers within the assay. To quantify the absolute abundance of each unique TCRbeta CDR3 rearrangement, sequence reads were collapsed and filtered. For each sample, productive Simpson clonality was calculated by taking the square root of Simpson's diversity index across productive rearrangements. TCRdb took this table from immuneACCESS and kept in-frame rearrangements with V and J called. Such tables lack part of the clones; where checked against another copy, unresolved V genes explain under half of the gap, and the rest is unexplained. That table is the source of V, J and clone size, and D and trimming were worked out from the DNA. Across this sample there are over 55,000 clones, with about 89% seen only once. The ten largest clones represent approximately 8% of the sample.

Concerning this clone itself: The clone's antigen remains unknown. The input lacks base qualities; no much larger clone sits a single base away.

Collaborating institutions collected whole blood in K2EDTA tubes following their own protocols. For TCRbeta analysis, collaborators shipped samples in one of three forms: frozen whole blood, isolated PBMCs, or DNA extracted from either of those sample types. The sample consisted of peripheral blood. The TCR originated in a man aged 45-60 years with active COVID-19.

The CDR3 here reads CASSLAHRGLAGPSYEQYF. The DNA sequence reads TGTGCCAGCAGCTTAGCGCATCGTGGACTAGCGGGTCCCTCCTACGAGCAGTACTTC. The chain is assembled from TRBV7-2 and TRBJ2-7, with 11 bases aligning to TRBD2. Relative to germline, V is missing 0 bases and J is missing 0 bases, with 10 bases of the junction outside any gene match. From a lookup of the germline V gene, CDR1 and CDR2 are SGHTA and FQGNSA. From the cysteine up to the phenylalanine, the CDR3 has a length of 19 residues. Kept here is only the CDR3 DNA, which spans 57 bases and is read in frame from base 1.